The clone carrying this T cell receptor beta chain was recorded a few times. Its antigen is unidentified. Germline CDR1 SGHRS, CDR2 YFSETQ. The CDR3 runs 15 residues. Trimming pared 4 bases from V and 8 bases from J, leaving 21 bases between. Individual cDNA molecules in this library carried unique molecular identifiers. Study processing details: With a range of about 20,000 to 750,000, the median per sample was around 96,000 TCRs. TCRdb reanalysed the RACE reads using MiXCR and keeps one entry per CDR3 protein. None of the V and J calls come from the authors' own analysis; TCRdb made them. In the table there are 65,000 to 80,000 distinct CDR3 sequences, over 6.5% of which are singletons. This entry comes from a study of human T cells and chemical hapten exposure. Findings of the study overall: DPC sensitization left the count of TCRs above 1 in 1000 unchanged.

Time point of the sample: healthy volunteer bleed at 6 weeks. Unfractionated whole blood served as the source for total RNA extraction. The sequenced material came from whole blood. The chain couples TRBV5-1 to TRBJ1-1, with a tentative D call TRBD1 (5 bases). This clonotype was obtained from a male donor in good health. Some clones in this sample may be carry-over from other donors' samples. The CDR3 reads CASSPSMGGVWEAFF. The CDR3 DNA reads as TGCGCCAGCAGCCCATCTATGGGGGGGGTTTGGGAAGCTTTCTTT. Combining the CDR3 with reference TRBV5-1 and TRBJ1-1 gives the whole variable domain KAGVTQTPRYLIKTRGQQVTLSCSPISGHRSVSWYQQTPGQGLQFLFEYFSETQRNKGNFPGRFSGRQFSNSRSEMNVSTLELGDSALYLCASSPSMGGVWEAFFGQGTRLTVV.